This note documents a single T cell receptor beta chain sequence. Germline V gene lookup returns CDR1 SGHRS and CDR2 YFSETQ. V shed 2 bases and J 4 bases; nucleotides not matched to a gene: 5. The CDR3 sequence is 14 residues long. Assay used: immunoSEQ multiplex PCR; TCRdb lists only in-frame clones, some missing. The repertoire consists of fewer than 450,000 clones, with 88% occurring once and the leading ten covering approximately 7.3%. The data stem from a study of blood T cell repertoires in COVID-19. This sequence was found in a woman in her 70s with COVID-19, enrolled during active disease. The sample taken for sequencing was peripheral blood. The chain joins TRBV5-1 to TRBJ1-2; the match to TRBD1 covers 7 bases. CDR3 region: CASSFTGVGYGYTF. In DNA, the CDR3 is TGCGCCAGCAGCTTTACAGGGGTGGGCTATGGCTACACCTTC.